The 20 T cell receptor beta chains below come from one sample, sequenced in a study of tumor-infiltrating lymphocytes in primary liver carcinoma. A primer in the constant region served to generate TCR beta cDNA from roughly 520 ng of total RNA. Library construction for TCR beta comprised three nested multiplex PCR rounds performed with slightly modified ARM-PCR. The study ran its first two PCR rounds for 9 to 10 cycles each, using TRBV1-TRBV30 forward primers and a C-beta reverse primer. TCRdb re-derived calls from the multiplex PCR reads in MiXCR, one entry per CDR3 protein. The sample records approximately 88,000 distinct CDR3 sequences, approximately 72% being singletons. It was from around 18-30 mg of unsorted bulk tissue that RNA and DNA were co-extracted. The sequencing sample was made of tumor-adjacent normal liver tissue. Every receptor here comes from a man aged 35 to 55 with primary liver carcinoma and hepatitis B virus infection.

This chain connects TRBV28 to TRBJ1-2; D gene unclear. There are 16 residues in the CDR3. Germline CDR1 is MDHEN and CDR2 is SYDVKM. V was cut by 6 bases and J by 2 bases, with 19 bases left in between. The CDR3 nucleotides read TGTGCCAGCAGACCATACTCCTTGCGTAGAAACTATGGCTACACCTTC. It codes for CASRPYSLRRNYGYTF.

Notes on this clonotype: A read error is likely, as this CDR3 ends without the conserved phenylalanine or tryptophan. The gene calls are TRBV6-5 and TRBJ2-5, with 9 bases matching TRBD1. Per the germline V gene, CDR1 is MNHEY and CDR2 is SVGAGI. The CDR3 has 13 residues. CDR3 nucleotides: TGTGCCAGCAGGGACAGGGGATTGGAGACGCAGTACTCC. This sequence encodes CASRDRGLETQYS.

A few counts support this clonotype. The J gene is TRBJ2-1, the V gene TRBV30; D remains ambiguous. This CDR3 has 12 residues. V was shortened by 3 bases and J by 9 bases, with 12 bases between the two germline ends. Germline-derived CDR1 and CDR2 are GTSNPN and SVGIG (reference sequence). For the CDR3, the DNA is TGTGCCTGGAGCCCCTATGGAAGTGAGCAGTTCTTC. Its translation: CAWSPYGSEQFF.

The chain is built from TRBV11-2 and TRBJ2-7; TRBD2 aligns across 8 bases. The CDR3 spans 15 residues. From germline, CDR1 is SGHAT and CDR2 FQNNGV. The CDR3 loop reads CSSSLAAGETYEQYF. DNA for the CDR3: TGTAGCAGCAGCTTAGCAGCGGGAGAAACCTACGAGCAGTACTTC.

Of note for this clonotype: Since a much larger clone is just one base distant, this may be a read error. The chain employs TRBV4-1 and TRBJ1-5; the D is unclear. CDR1 is MGHRA, CDR2 YSYEKL, per germline. The CDR3 is 13 residues long. CDR3 loop: CASTQEENQPQHF. In DNA form, the CDR3 reads TGCGCCAGCACCCAAGAAGAAAATCAGCCCCAGCATTTT.

Points on this clonotype: The germline gene is not matched at one end of the junction; a read error may be the cause. The chain has TRBV6-5 and TRBJ2-7; a possible D gene is TRBD1 (5 bases). This CDR3 contains 16 residues. Germline lookup yields CDR1 MNHEY and CDR2 SVGAGI. CDR3: CASSHSTVRATYEQYF. The CDR3 DNA follows: TGTGCCAGCAGTCACTCGACGGTCAGGGCGACCTACGAGCAGTACTTC.

This clonotype was observed a handful of times. The V and J genes are TRBV28 and TRBJ2-6; 10 nucleotides align to TRBD1. The germline CDR1 and CDR2 sequences are MDHEN and SYDVKM. V dropped 1 base and J dropped 4; count of bases not matched to a gene: 7. This CDR3 has 18 residues. CDR3 residues: CASSLYGQGDPGANVLTF. The CDR3 DNA is TGTGCCAGCAGTTTATACGGACAGGGGGACCCCGGGGCCAACGTCCTGACTTTC.

Concerning this clonotype: Compared with germline, one end of the junction differs, possibly owing to a read error. V gene TRBV7-9 combines with J gene TRBJ2-4; TRBD2 matches at 14 bases. Germline-derived CDR1 and CDR2 are SEHNR and FQNEAQ (reference sequence). CDR3 size: 16 residues. DNA for the CDR3: TGTGTCAGCAGCCCTGGGACTAGCGGGAGCGTAAACATTCAGTACTTC. It encodes CVSSPGTSGSVNIQYF.

Turning to this clonotype: The missing conserved phenylalanine or tryptophan at the end of this CDR3 makes a read error likely. This chain links TRBV11-2 with TRBJ2-1; TRBD1 aligns across 7 bases. The J call may be wrong; the DNA end is better matched by TRBJ2-7. CDR3 length: 14 residues. The germline V gene has CDR1 SGHAT and CDR2 FQNNGV. The CDR3 region is CAGTDGQANNEQYL. CDR3 DNA: TGTGCCGGCACCGATGGACAGGCAAACAATGAGCAGTACTTA.

As concerns this clonotype: It may be a read error: a sequence one base away is much more abundant. The V gene is TRBV6-1, the J gene TRBJ1-2; D unclear. Germline-derived CDR1 and CDR2 are MNHNS and SASEGT. The CDR3 sequence is 17 residues long. The CDR3 loop is CASGEAGLQTSYYGYTF. DNA of the CDR3: TGTGCCAGCGGTGAAGCGGGTTTACAGACCTCTTACTATGGCTACACCTTC.

As concerns this clonotype: A much more abundant neighbour one base away suggests this may be a read error. The CDR3 DNA sequence: TGCAGCGTTGAGACTAGCGGGACCGATACCCAGTACTTC. Encoded protein: CSVETSGTDTQYF. The chain links TRBV29-1 to TRBJ2-5; TRBD2 matches at 11 bases. The CDR3 covers 13 residues. Germline V gene sequence: CDR1 SQVTM, CDR2 ANQGSEA. V was pared by 3 bases and J by 8 bases, with 5 bases of the junction left unmatched.

As concerns this clonotype: A much more abundant neighbour one base away suggests this may be a read error. Here the CDR3 reads CASSSTGSGGRLGNEQFF. The CDR3 bases are TGTGCCAGCAGCTCGACCGGGTCAGGGGGGCGACTAGGTAATGAGCAGTTCTTC. The chain combines TRBV12-3 or TRBV12-4 with TRBJ2-1; perhaps TRBD1 as D (7 bases). V was shortened by 6 bases and J by 7 bases, with 28 bases between the two germline ends. This CDR3 has 18 amino acids.

About this clonotype: Since no conserved phenylalanine or tryptophan closes the CDR3, a read error is the likely cause. The rearrangement joins TRBV4-1 to TRBJ2-2, with D perhaps matching TRBD1 (5 bases). Trimming left V 10 bases short and J 10 bases short, with 19 bases between. The CDR3 has 13 amino acids. From germline, CDR1 is MGHRA and CDR2 YSYEKL. CDR3 amino acids: CATSQGQGEELFL. CDR3 sequence (DNA): TGCGCCACCAGTCAAGGACAAGGCGAGGAGCTGTTTCTT.

The rearrangement joins TRBV7-2 to TRBJ2-5; 8 bases fit TRBD2. The V segment lost 5 bases and the J segment 5 bases; nucleotides outside the gene matches: 13. The CDR3 sequence is 16 residues long. Per the germline V gene, CDR1 is SGHTA and CDR2 is FQGNSA. CDR3 sequence (DNA): TGTGCCAGCAGCCTCCAACCTAGCGGGCGTACGGAGACCCAGTACTTC. Translation: CASSLQPSGRTETQYF.

Worth noting for this clonotype: The germline gene is not matched at one end of the junction; a read error may be the cause. The chain recombines TRBV11-2 with TRBJ2-5, with 7 positions matching TRBD1. Germline CDR1 is SGHAT and CDR2 is FQNNGV. This CDR3 has 15 amino acids. The CDR3 sequence: CASSPRGTAKETQYF. CDR3 nucleotide sequence: TGTGCCAGCAGCCCCAGGGGGACAGCGAAAGAGACCCAATACTTC. Full variable domain (missing parts from reference TRBV11-2 and TRBJ2-5): EAGVAQSPRYKIIEKRQSVAFWCNPISGHATLYWYQQILGQGPKLLIQFQNNGVVDDSQLPKDRFSAERLKGVDSTLKIQPAKLEDSAVYLCASSPRGTAKETQYFGPGTRLLVL.

The chain joins TRBV28 to TRBJ2-7; TRBD1 matches at 10 bases. The CDR3 is made up of 14 amino acids. The V and J ends lost 10 bases and 6 bases, in that order; junction bases with no gene match: 12. The V gene's germline CDR1 is MDHEN and CDR2 SYDVKM. CDR3 region: CATIAGTGEPEQYF. For the CDR3, the DNA is TGTGCCACAATCGCCGGGACAGGGGAACCCGAGCAGTACTTC.

This clonotype was seen only once. The junction does not match germline at one end; this may be a read error. This chain uses TRBV13 with TRBJ2-3; D possibly corresponds to TRBD2 (5 bases). CDR1 is PRHDT and CDR2 is FYEKMQ in the germline V gene (reference sequence). The CDR3 covers 13 residues. CDR3 region: CAGSLEGANTQYF. DNA for the CDR3: TGTGCCGGCAGCTTAGAGGGTGCAAATACGCAGTATTTT. The variable domain in full, completed from reference TRBV13 and TRBJ2-3, reads AAGVIQSPRHLIKEKRETATLKCYPIPRHDTVYWYQQGPGQDPQFLISFYEKMQSDKGSIPDRFSAQQFSDYHSELNMSSLELGDSALYFCAGSLEGANTQYFGPGTRLTVL.

Points on this clonotype: One base away lies a much larger clone, so this may be a sequencing read error. The chain has TRBV4-1 and TRBJ2-2; the D gene could be TRBD1 or TRBD2 (5 bases each). The CDR3 has 14 residues. The germline gives CDR1 MGHRA, CDR2 YSYEKL. The CDR3 is CASSQVEGTGEQFF. DNA of the CDR3: TGCGCCAGCAGCCAAGTCGAGGGGACCGGGGAGCAGTTTTTT.

The chain joins TRBV20-1 to TRBJ2-1, with 8 positions matching TRBD1. CDR3 length: 15 amino acids. CDR1 and CDR2 (germline): DFQATT, SNEGSKA (reference sequence). The V segment lost 5 bases and the J segment 3 bases; nucleotides outside the gene matches: 9. The CDR3 nucleotides are TGCAGTGCTTTTTACCAGGGGGCCAGCTACAATGAGCAGTTCTTC. The encoded protein is CSAFYQGASYNEQFF.

The chain links TRBV11-2 to TRBJ2-7, with TRBD2 matching 8 bases. This CDR3 is 15 amino acids long. V dropped 3 bases and J dropped 4; count of bases not matched to a gene: 8. CDR1 is SGHAT and CDR2 is FQNNGV in the germline V gene. The CDR3 region is CASSFVAGGFYEQYF. CDR3 nucleotide sequence: TGTGCCAGCAGCTTTGTTGCGGGAGGCTTTTACGAGCAGTACTTC.